This TCR beta chain derives from a study of T cells in Graves' hyperthyroidism and ophthalmopathy. Whole-study context: Peripheral blood samples were taken at initial diagnosis, prior to any treatment. The study's findings and limits: Clonotypes that were expanded in thyroid above 0.001 mostly appeared in blood too. Ophthalmopathy was model-predicted a median approximately 6.9 months pre-onset.

This clonotype was found a few times. Its antigen remains unknown. CDR3 length: 15 residues. Germline-derived CDR1 and CDR2 are LNHNV and YYDKDF (reference sequence). The ends were cut back, 0 bases at V and 3 bases at J, with 9 bases in the middle. Pregnant or lactating patients were excluded, as were those with uncontrolled infection or other autoimmune disease. Amplification of TCR beta CDR3 regions was performed using RNA transcripts as template. Using the HTBI primer set, a first-round RT-PCR was run on the TCR CDR3. One entry per CDR3 protein, called by TCRdb with MiXCR from the multiplex PCR reads. The sample carries around 370,000 distinct CDR3 sequences, less than 20% recorded once.

This sequence joins TRBV15 and TRBJ1-5; D not certain. Sample: blood. This clonotype was obtained from a man aged 18 to 35 with Graves' ophthalmopathy. The CDR3 DNA is TGTGCCACCAGCAGAGAACGGACCAACAATCAGCCCCAGCATTTT. Translation gives CATSRERTNNQPQHF.